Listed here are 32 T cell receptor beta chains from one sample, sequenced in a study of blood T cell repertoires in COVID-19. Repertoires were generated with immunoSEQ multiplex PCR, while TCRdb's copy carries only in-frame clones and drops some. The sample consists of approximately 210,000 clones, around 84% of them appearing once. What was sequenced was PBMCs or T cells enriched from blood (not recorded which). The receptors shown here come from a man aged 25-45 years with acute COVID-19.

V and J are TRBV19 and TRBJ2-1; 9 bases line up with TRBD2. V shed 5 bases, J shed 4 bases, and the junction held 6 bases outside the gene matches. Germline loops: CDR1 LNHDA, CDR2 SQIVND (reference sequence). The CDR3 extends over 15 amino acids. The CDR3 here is CASSEAGGIYNEQFF. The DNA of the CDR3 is TGTGCCAGTAGTGAAGCGGGGGGTATTTACAATGAGCAGTTCTTC.

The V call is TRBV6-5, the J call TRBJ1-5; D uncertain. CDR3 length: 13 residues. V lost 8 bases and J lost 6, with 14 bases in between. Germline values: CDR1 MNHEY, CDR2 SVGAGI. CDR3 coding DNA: TGTGCCAGCCGAGGAGGCGGCGGTCAGCCCCAGCATTTT. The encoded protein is CASRGGGGQPQHF.

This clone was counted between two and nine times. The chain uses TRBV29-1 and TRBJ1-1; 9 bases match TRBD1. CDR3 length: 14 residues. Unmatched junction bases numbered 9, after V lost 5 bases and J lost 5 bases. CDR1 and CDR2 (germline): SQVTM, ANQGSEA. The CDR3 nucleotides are TGCAGCGTTATGATCGGGACAGGGCATACTGAAGCTTTCTTT. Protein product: CSVMIGTGHTEAFF.

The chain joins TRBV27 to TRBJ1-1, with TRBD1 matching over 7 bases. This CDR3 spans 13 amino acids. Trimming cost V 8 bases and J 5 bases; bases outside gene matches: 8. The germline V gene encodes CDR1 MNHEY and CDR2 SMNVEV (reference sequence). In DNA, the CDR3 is TGTGCCAGCGGGCTGGACAGGCCGACTGAAGCTTTCTTT. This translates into CASGLDRPTEAFF.

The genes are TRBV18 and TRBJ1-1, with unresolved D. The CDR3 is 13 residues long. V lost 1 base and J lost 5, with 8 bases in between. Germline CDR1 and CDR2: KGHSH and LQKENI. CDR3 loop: CASSPLEETEAFF. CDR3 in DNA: TGTGCCAGCTCACCACTCGAGGAAACTGAAGCTTTCTTT.

Here the CDR3 reads CASRSGADYEQYF. CDR3 sequence (DNA): TGTGCCAGCAGGTCAGGGGCGGATTACGAGCAGTACTTC. This chain links TRBV25-1 with TRBJ2-7, with D perhaps matching TRBD1 (6 bases). This CDR3 spans 13 amino acids. CDR1 and CDR2 (germline): MGHDK, SYGVNS. Deletions cut 6 bases from V and 4 bases from J, with 13 bases between.

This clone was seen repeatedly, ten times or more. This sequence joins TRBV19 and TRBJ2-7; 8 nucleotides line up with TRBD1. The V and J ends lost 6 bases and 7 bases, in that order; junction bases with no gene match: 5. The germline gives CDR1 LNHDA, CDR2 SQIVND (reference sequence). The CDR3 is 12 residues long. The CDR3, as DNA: TGTGCCAGTAGGGACAGGGTGGGGGAGCAGTACTTC. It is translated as CASRDRVGEQYF.

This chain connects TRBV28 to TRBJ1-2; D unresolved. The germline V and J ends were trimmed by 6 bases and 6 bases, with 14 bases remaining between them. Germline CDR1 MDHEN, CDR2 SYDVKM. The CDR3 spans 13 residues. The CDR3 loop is CASSPRGIDGYTF. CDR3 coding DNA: TGTGCCAGCAGCCCGCGTGGTATCGATGGCTACACCTTC.

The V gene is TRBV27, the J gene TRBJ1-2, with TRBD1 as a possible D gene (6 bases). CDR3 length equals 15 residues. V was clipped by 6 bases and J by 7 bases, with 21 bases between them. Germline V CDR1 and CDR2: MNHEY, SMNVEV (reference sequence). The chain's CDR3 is CASSRGGRGLSGYTF. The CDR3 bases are TGTGCCAGCAGCCGAGGTGGCAGGGGATTATCTGGCTACACCTTC.

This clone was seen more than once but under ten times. In DNA form, the CDR3 reads TGCGCCAGCAGCCCCGTTCTCTTACAGGGGGAAAACACCATATATTTT. It translates to CASSPVLLQGENTIYF. The chain uses TRBV5-1 and TRBJ1-3; 8 nucleotides match TRBD1. V was pared by 4 bases and J by 6 bases, with 12 bases of the junction left unmatched. The CDR3 spans 16 residues. CDR1 and CDR2 (germline): SGHRS, YFSETQ.

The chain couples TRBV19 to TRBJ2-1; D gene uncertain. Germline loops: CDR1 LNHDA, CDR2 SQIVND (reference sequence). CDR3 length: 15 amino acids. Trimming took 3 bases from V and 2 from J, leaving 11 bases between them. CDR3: CASSISADTYNEQFF. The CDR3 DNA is TGTGCCAGTAGTATCTCAGCTGACACCTACAATGAGCAGTTCTTC.

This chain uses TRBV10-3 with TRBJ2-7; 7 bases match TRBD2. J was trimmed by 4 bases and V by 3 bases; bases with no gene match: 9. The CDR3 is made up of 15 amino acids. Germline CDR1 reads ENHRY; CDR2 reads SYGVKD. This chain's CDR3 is CAISDPGLPAYEQYF. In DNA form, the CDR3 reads TGTGCCATCAGTGATCCGGGACTACCCGCTTACGAGCAGTACTTC.

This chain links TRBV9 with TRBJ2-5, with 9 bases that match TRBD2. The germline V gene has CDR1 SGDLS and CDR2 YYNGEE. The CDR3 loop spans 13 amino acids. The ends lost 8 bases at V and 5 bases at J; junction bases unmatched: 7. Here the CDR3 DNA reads TGTGCCAGATCTAGCGGGGTCCAGGAGACCCAGTACTTC. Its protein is CARSSGVQETQYF.

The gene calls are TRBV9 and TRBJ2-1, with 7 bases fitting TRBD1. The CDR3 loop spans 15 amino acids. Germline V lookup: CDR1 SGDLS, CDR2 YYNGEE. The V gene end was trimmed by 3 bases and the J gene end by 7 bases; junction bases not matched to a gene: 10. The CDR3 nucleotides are TGTGCCAGCAGCGCCGAAGGGGGCGCGGTAAATGAGCAGTTCTTC. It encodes CASSAEGGAVNEQFF.

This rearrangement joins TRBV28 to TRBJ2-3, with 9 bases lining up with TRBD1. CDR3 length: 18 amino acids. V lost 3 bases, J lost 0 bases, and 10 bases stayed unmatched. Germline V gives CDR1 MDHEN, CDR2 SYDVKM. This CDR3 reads CASSLGGTGYLSTDTQYF. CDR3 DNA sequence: TGTGCCAGCAGTTTGGGGGGGACAGGGTATCTGAGCACAGATACGCAGTATTTT. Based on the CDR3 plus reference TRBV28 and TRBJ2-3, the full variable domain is DVKVTQSSRYLVKRTGEKVFLECVQDMDHENMFWYRQDPGLGLRLIYFSYDVKMKEKGDIPEGYSVSREKKERFSLILESASTNQTSMYLCASSLGGTGYLSTDTQYFGPGTRLTVL.

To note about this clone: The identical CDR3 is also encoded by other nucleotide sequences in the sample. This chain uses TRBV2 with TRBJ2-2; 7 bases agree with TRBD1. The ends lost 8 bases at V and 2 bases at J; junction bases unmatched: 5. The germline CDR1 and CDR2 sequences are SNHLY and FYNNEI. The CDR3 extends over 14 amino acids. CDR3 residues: CASGLGGNTGELFF. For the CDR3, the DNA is TGTGCCAGCGGATTAGGGGGCAACACCGGGGAGCTGTTTTTT.

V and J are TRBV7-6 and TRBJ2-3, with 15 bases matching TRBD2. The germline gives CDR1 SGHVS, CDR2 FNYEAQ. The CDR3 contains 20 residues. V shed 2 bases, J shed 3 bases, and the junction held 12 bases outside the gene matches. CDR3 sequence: CASSLYPSGTSGGPTDTQYF. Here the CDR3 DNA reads TGTGCCAGCAGCTTATATCCTTCGGGGACTAGCGGGGGGCCGACAGATACGCAGTATTTT. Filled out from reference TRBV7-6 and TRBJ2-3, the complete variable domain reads GAGVSQSPRYKVTKRGQDVALRCDPISGHVSLYWYRQALGQGPEFLTYFNYEAQQDKSGLPNDRFSAERPEGSISTLTIQRTEQRDSAMYRCASSLYPSGTSGGPTDTQYFGPGTRLTVL.

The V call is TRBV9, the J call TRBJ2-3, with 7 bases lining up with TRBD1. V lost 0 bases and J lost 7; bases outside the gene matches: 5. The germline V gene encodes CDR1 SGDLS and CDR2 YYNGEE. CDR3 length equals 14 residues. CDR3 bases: TGTGCCAGCAGCGTAGAGGGGGCCTCCAATACGCAGTATTTT. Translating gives CASSVEGASNTQYF. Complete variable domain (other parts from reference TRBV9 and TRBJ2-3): DSGVTQTPKHLITATGQRVTLRCSPRSGDLSVYWYQQSLDQGLQFLIQYYNGEERAKGNILERFSAQQFPDLHSELNLSSLELGDSALYFCASSVEGASNTQYFGPGTRLTVL.

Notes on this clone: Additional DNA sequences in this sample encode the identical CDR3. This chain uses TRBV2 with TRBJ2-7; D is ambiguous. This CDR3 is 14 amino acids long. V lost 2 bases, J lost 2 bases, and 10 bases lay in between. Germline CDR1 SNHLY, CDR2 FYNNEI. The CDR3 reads CASSENRGTYEQYF. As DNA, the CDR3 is TGTGCCAGCAGTGAAAATAGAGGAACCTACGAGCAGTACTTC.

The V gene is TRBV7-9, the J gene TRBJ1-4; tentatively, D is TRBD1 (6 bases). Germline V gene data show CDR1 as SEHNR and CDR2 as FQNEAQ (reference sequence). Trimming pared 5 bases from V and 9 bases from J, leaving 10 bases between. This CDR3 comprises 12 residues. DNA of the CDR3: TGTGCCAGCAGCCAGCGGGACAAAAAACTGTTTTTT. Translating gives CASSQRDKKLFF.

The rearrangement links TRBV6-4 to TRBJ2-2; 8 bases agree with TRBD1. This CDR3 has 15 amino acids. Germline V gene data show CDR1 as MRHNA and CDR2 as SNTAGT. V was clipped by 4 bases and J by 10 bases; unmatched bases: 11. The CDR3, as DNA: TGTGCCAGCAGTGGATCCGGGACAGGACTTTCGGAGCTGTTTTTT. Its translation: CASSGSGTGLSELFF.

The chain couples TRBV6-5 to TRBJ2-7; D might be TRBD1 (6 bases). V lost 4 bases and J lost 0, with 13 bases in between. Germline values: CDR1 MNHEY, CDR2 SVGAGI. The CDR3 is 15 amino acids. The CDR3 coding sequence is TGTGCCAGCAGTTTCGACAGGTTCCCCTCCTACGAGCAGTACTTC. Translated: CASSFDRFPSYEQYF.

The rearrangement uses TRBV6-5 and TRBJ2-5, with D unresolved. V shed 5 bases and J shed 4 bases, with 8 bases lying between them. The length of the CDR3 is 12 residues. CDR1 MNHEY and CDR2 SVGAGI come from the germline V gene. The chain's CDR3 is CASSHPGETQYF. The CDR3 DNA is TGTGCCAGCAGTCACCCAGGAGAGACCCAGTACTTC.

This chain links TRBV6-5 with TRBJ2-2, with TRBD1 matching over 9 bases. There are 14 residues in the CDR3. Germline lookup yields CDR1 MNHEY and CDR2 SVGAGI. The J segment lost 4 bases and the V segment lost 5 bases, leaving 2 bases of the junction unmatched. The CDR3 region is CASSRDRATGELFF. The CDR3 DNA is TGTGCCAGCAGTCGGGACAGGGCCACCGGGGAGCTGTTTTTT.

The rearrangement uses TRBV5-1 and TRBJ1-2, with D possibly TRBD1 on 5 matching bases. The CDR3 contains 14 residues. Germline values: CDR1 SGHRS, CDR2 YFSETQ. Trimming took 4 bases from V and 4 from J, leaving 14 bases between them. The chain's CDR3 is CASSALGGGYGYTF. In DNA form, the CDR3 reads TGCGCCAGCAGCGCGTTGGGGGGAGGCTATGGCTACACCTTC.

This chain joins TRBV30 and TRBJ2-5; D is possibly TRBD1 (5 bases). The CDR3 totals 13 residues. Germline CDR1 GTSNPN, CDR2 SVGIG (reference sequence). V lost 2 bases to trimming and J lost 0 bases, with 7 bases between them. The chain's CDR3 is CAWSKGNQETQYF. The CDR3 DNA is TGTGCCTGGAGTAAGGGGAACCAAGAGACCCAGTACTTC.

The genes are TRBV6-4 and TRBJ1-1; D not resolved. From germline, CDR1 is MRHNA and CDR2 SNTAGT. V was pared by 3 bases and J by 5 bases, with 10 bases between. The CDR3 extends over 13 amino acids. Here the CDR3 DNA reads TGTGCCAGCAGTGAAAGTTTGCAGACTGAAGCTTTCTTT. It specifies CASSESLQTEAFF.

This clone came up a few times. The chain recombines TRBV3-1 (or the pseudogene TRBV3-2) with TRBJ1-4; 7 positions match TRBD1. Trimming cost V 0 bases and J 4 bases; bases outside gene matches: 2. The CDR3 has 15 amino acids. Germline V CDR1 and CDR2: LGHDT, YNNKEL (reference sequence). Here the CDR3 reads CASSQEGQDNEKLFF. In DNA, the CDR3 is TGTGCCAGCAGCCAAGAAGGACAGGATAATGAAAAACTGTTTTTT.

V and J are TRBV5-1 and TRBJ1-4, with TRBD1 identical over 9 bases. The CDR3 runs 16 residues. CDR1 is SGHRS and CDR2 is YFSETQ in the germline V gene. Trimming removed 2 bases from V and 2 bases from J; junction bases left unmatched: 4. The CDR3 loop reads CASSFAGTGTNEKLFF. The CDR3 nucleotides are TGCGCCAGCAGCTTCGCCGGGACAGGGACTAATGAAAAACTGTTTTTT.

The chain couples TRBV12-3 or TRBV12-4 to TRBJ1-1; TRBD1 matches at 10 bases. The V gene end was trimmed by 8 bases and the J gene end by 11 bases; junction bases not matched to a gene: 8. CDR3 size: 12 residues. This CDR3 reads CASGIGQGGAFF. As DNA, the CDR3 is TGTGCCAGCGGGATTGGACAGGGGGGCGCTTTCTTT.

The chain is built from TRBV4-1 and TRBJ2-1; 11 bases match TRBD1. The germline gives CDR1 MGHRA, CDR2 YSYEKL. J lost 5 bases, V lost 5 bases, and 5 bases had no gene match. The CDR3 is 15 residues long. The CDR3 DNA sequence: TGCGCCAGCAGCTACCGGGACAGGGGGAACAATGAGCAGTTCTTC. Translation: CASSYRDRGNNEQFF.

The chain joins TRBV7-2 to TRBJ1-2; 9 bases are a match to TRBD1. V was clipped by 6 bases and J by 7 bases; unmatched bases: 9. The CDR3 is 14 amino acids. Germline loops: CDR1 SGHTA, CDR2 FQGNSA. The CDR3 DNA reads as TGTGCCAGCAGTCCAGGACAGGGGCTCGGTGGCTACACCTTC. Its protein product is CASSPGQGLGGYTF.